A selection of T cell receptor beta chains follows, all from one sample in a study of T cells in Graves' hyperthyroidism and ophthalmopathy. From the multiplex PCR reads, TCRdb called clonotypes with MiXCR, one entry per CDR3 protein. The sample includes under 350,000 distinct CDR3 sequences, 15% to 20% of them seen just once. Sequenced sample: blood. The source is a woman in her 50s with Graves' hyperthyroidism. The CDR3 runs from the conserved cysteine through the conserved F or W. Fields, in order: J gene, clone size, V gene, D gene, CDR3 protein, CDR3 DNA. A D gene is named only where the DNA matches it firmly. The size entry is marked missing in some rows and otherwise reads once, few, many or a size class.

TRBJ2-1 few TRBV2 TRBD2 CASSDLLAGGFF TGTGCCAGCAGTGACCTCCTAGCGGGAGGGTTCTTC
TRBJ1-1 many TRBV12-3/TRBV12-4 - CASSLFGGMNTEAFF TGTGCCAGCAGTTTATTTGGGGGTATGAACACTGAAGCTTTCTTT
TRBJ2-1 once TRBV5-1 TRBD1 CASSGTGTGWNEQFF TGCGCCAGCAGCGGAACCGGGACAGGGTGGAATGAGCAGTTCTTC
TRBJ1-2 - TRBV6-5 - CASSLSQGPNYGYTF TGTGCCAGCAGCTTATCGCAGGGTCCGAACTATGGCTACACCTTC
TRBJ2-1 few TRBV10-3 TRBD2 CAISDPSNRGGNEQFF TGTGCCATCAGTGACCCAAGCAATCGGGGGGGCAATGAGCAGTTCTTC
TRBJ2-7 many TRBV12-3/TRBV12-4 - CASSLEAYEQYF TGTGCCAGCAGTTTAGAAGCTTACGAGCAGTACTTC
TRBJ1-6 few TRBV5-5 - CASSSRPEGFNSPLHF TGTGCCAGCAGTTCCAGGCCAGAAGGGTTTAATTCACCCCTCCACTTT
TRBJ1-1 many TRBV6-5 - CASSYSSDGFGAFF TGTGCCAGCAGTTACTCATCCGACGGTTTTGGAGCTTTCTTT
TRBJ2-7 few TRBV20-1 - CSVALEGSSYEQYF TGCAGTGTTGCCCTGGAAGGGAGCTCCTACGAGCAGTACTTC
TRBJ1-2 many TRBV3-1 - CASSQARTWWGYTF TGTGCCAGCAGCCAAGCGCGGACATGGTGGGGCTACACCTTC
TRBJ2-5 - TRBV3-1 - CASSQVRTQETQYF TGTGCCAGCAGCCAAGTCCGGACTCAAGAGACCCAGTACTTC
TRBJ2-3 many TRBV2 TRBD2 CASRRLTSGVGDTQYF TGTGCCAGCAGACGTTTGACTAGCGGGGTCGGAGATACGCAGTATTTT
TRBJ1-6 few TRBV6-4 - CASSGPQFSYNSPLHF TGTGCCAGCAGTGGACCACAGTTCTCCTATAATTCACCCCTCCACTTT
TRBJ1-1 - TRBV7-9 TRBD1 CASSFRDRAEAFF TGTGCCAGCAGCTTCAGGGACAGGGCTGAAGCTTTCTTT
TRBJ2-1 many TRBV11-2 - CASSLGSAWDEQFF TGTGCCAGCAGCTTAGGTTCTGCTTGGGATGAGCAGTTCTTC
TRBJ2-3 few TRBV5-1 TRBD2 CASRFPTSGEGDGTDTQYF TGCGCCAGCAGATTCCCGACTAGCGGGGAGGGGGACGGCACAGATACGCAGTATTTT
TRBJ1-1 - TRBV27 - CASSLFDLPEAFF TGTGCCAGCAGTTTATTTGATCTCCCGGAAGCTTTCTTT
TRBJ2-7 - TRBV12-3/TRBV12-4 TRBD1 CASTKGGQGSHEQYF TGTGCCAGCACCAAAGGGGGACAGGGAAGCCACGAGCAGTACTTC
TRBJ2-1 - TRBV29-1 - CSGTYNEQFF TGCAGCGGGACTTACAATGAGCAGTTCTTC
TRBJ2-1 - TRBV20-1 TRBD2 CSARDLGLVGSSYNEQFF TGCAGTGCTAGAGATTTAGGACTAGTGGGGAGCTCCTACAATGAGCAGTTCTTC
TRBJ2-3 - TRBV27 - CASSSFGAGRDSSTDTQYF TGTGCCAGCAGTTCCTTCGGCGCGGGACGTGACTCTAGCACAGATACGCAGTATTTT
TRBJ1-6 - TRBV15 TRBD1 CATSPKGTGGDYNSPLHF TGTGCCACCAGCCCTAAAGGGACAGGGGGCGACTATAATTCACCCCTCCACTTT
TRBJ1-5 - TRBV2 - CASRTGNSNQPQHF TGTGCCAGCAGGACGGGGAATAGCAATCAGCCCCAGCATTTT
TRBJ1-6 - TRBV28 - CASSLPGLSSYNSPLHF TGTGCCAGCAGTTTGCCAGGACTGAGCTCCTATAATTCACCCCTCCACTTT
TRBJ2-5 - TRBV9 TRBD2 CASSQTGTSGQETQYF TGTGCCAGCAGCCAGACCGGGACTAGCGGGCAAGAGACCCAGTACTTC
TRBJ2-3 - TRBV9 - CASTASSTDTQYF TGTGCCAGCACCGCTAGCAGCACAGATACGCAGTATTTT
TRBJ2-2 few TRBV18 TRBD2 CASSPPPSGGPNTGELFF TGTGCCAGCTCACCCCCCCCTAGCGGGGGACCAAACACCGGGGAGCTGTTTTTT
TRBJ2-1 - TRBV15 - CATSRDVGFNEQFF TGTGCCACCAGCAGAGATGTAGGCTTCAATGAGCAGTTCTTC
TRBJ1-1 - TRBV27 - CASSFARGQTEAFF TGTGCCAGCAGTTTTGCCAGGGGACAAACTGAAGCTTTCTTT
TRBJ1-2 many TRBV28 TRBD1 CASSPLGTDYEDGYTF TGTGCCAGCAGTCCGCTCGGGACAGACTACGAGGATGGCTACACCTTC
TRBJ2-2 - TRBV19 TRBD2 CASSIPKWTTLAGKNTGELFF TGTGCCAGTAGTATACCGAAATGGACCACCCTAGCGGGGAAGAACACCGGGGAGCTGTTTTTT
TRBJ1-4 - TRBV20-1 - CSVPTDSANEKLFF TGCAGTGTACCGACGGACAGTGCAAATGAAAAACTGTTTTTT
TRBJ1-1 - TRBV19 - CASSIQGTMNTEAFF TGTGCCAGTAGTATCCAGGGTACCATGAACACTGAAGCTTTCTTT
TRBJ2-3 many TRBV27 TRBD2 CASSRTSGIIGTDTQYF TGTGCCAGCAGCAGGACTAGCGGGATCATCGGCACAGATACGCAGTATTTT
TRBJ2-1 - TRBV29-1 - CSVDGGFGMGVRLNEQFF TGCAGCGTTGATGGGGGGTTCGGGATGGGAGTAAGGCTCAATGAGCAGTTCTTC